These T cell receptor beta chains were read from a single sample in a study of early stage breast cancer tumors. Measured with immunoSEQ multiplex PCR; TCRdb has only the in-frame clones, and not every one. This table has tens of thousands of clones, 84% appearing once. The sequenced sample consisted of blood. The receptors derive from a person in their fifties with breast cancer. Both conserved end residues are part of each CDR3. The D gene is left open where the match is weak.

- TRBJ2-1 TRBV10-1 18 CASSDMSVSGGPYNEQFF TGCGCCAGCAGTGATATGTCGGTGTCCGGGGGGCCCTACAATGAGCAGTTCTTC
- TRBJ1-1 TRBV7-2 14 CASSGSGFNTEAFF TGTGCCAGCAGCGGATCAGGGTTTAACACTGAAGCTTTCTTT
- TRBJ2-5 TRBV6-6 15 CASSWLVVDGETQYF TGTGCCAGCAGTTGGCTGGTGGTAGACGGGGAGACCCAGTACTTC
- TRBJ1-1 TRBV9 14 CASSVGGGEAEAFF TGTGCCAGCAGCGTAGGTGGGGGAGAAGCTGAAGCTTTCTTT
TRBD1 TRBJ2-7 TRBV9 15 CASSVGTGGPYEQYF TGTGCCAGCAGCGTCGGGACAGGGGGCCCCTACGAGCAGTACTTC
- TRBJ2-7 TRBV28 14 CASSPPRRAGEQYF TGTGCCAGCAGCCCTCCGAGGAGGGCTGGCGAGCAGTACTTC
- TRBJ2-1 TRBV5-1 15 CASSLLAGDYNEQFF TGCGCCAGCAGCTTGCTTGCAGGGGACTACAATGAGCAGTTCTTC
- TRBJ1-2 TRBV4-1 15 CASSQVEGQGYGYTF TGCGCCAGCAGCCAAGTAGAGGGGCAGGGCTATGGCTACACCTTC
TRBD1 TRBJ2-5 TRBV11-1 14 CASSPGQGAVSRYF TGTGCCAGCAGCCCGGGACAGGGCGCCGTGTCTCGGTACTTC
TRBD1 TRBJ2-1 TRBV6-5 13 CASGRGSYNEQFF TGTGCCAGCGGCAGGGGGTCTTACAATGAGCAGTTCTTC